The 20 T cell receptor beta chains below come from one sample, sequenced in a study of technical replicates of blood from a handful of donors (dated by TCRdb to 2016 to 2017). Libraries were built with the immunoSEQ multiplex PCR assay. TCRdb took this table from immuneACCESS and kept in-frame rearrangements with V and J called. Such tables lack part of the clones; where checked against another copy, unresolved V genes explain under half of the gap, and the rest is unexplained. The sample table shows more than 70,000 clones, and around 93% are seen once. The ten top clones hold 0.2% to 0.25% of the sample. The material sequenced was T cells isolated from PBMCs. The receptors were sampled from a human donor in good health.

V usage is TRBV18 and J usage is TRBJ2-7; 8 bases are shared with TRBD1. The CDR3 is made up of 13 amino acids. The trim removed 3 bases at V and 5 bases at J, leaving 3 bases unmatched. Germline assignment: CDR1 KGHSH and CDR2 LQKENI. The CDR3 bases are TGTGCCAGCTCACCGGACAGGGCGGACGAGCAGTACTTC. As protein: CASSPDRADEQYF.

The chain has TRBV19 and TRBJ2-3; D may be TRBD2 (6 bases). The germline CDR1 and CDR2 sequences are LNHDA and SQIVND (reference sequence). V dropped 4 bases and J dropped 4 bases, with 18 bases sitting between them. The CDR3 totals 16 residues. The CDR3, as DNA: TGTGCCAGTAGTAACCGGGACTCCTCGGTCGCAGATACGCAGTATTTT. It yields the protein CASSNRDSSVADTQYF.

This chain uses TRBV5-1 with TRBJ2-7; TRBD2 might be the D (6 bases). The V gene's germline CDR1 is SGHRS and CDR2 YFSETQ. The CDR3 extends over 15 amino acids. Trimming pared 0 bases from V and 2 bases from J, leaving 12 bases between. In DNA form, the CDR3 reads TGCGCCAGCAGCTTGGCGGTCGGACTAACCTACGAGCAGTACTTC. This gives the protein CASSLAVGLTYEQYF. The full variable domain, completed using reference TRBV5-1 and TRBJ2-7, is KAGVTQTPRYLIKTRGQQVTLSCSPISGHRSVSWYQQTPGQGLQFLFEYFSETQRNKGNFPGRFSGRQFSNSRSEMNVSTLELGDSALYLCASSLAVGLTYEQYFGPGTRLTVT.

The J gene is TRBJ1-2, the V gene TRBV15; 10 nucleotides align to TRBD1. CDR1 LNHNV and CDR2 YYDKDF come from the germline V gene (reference sequence). CDR3 length: 16 amino acids. The V and J ends lost 5 bases and 4 bases, in that order; junction bases with no gene match: 10. This chain's CDR3 is CATSSPGTGVSYGYTF. DNA for the CDR3: TGTGCCACCAGCTCCCCGGGGACAGGGGTTTCCTATGGCTACACCTTC.

The chain has TRBV7-9 and TRBJ2-5, with 7 nucleotides matching TRBD2. The V gene end was trimmed by 5 bases and the J gene end by 7 bases; junction bases not matched to a gene: 10. Germline-derived CDR1 and CDR2 are SEHNR and FQNEAQ (reference sequence). This CDR3 contains 14 residues. The CDR3 spells CASSPDSGPWTQYF. CDR3 sequence (DNA): TGTGCCAGCAGCCCCGATAGCGGGCCATGGACCCAGTACTTC.

The rearrangement links TRBV28 to TRBJ2-1, with unresolved D. With 5 bases removed from V and 4 bases from J, the gap between germline ends came to 15 bases. Germline V gives CDR1 MDHEN, CDR2 SYDVKM. The CDR3 runs to 15 residues. The CDR3 loop is CASSLLTKDYNEQFF. The CDR3 bases are TGTGCCAGCAGTCTACTAACTAAGGATTACAATGAGCAGTTCTTC.

The chain couples TRBV15 to TRBJ1-1, with 11 bases aligning to TRBD1. CDR1 and CDR2 (germline): LNHNV, YYDKDF (reference sequence). J lost 5 bases, V lost 7 bases, and 9 bases had no gene match. The CDR3 sequence is 15 residues long. CDR3 bases: TGTGCCACCAAAGGAGGGACAGGGGGGAGGACTGAAGCTTTCTTT. This codes for CATKGGTGGRTEAFF.

J is TRBJ1-2 and V is TRBV11-3; 10 bases line up with TRBD1. The germline gives CDR1 SGHNT, CDR2 YENEEA. This CDR3 region has 15 residues. The ends lost 5 bases at V and 2 bases at J; junction bases unmatched: 5. The CDR3 protein is CASSQLTGGNYGYTF. The CDR3 DNA reads as TGTGCCAGCAGCCAACTGACAGGGGGCAACTATGGCTACACCTTC.

CDR3 nucleotide sequence: TGTGCTAGTGGTTTGGGGGGACTAGCGGGAGGTGGTGGCACCGGGGAGCTGTTTTTT. Translating gives CASGLGGLAGGGGTGELFF. The chain joins TRBV12-5 to TRBJ2-2; TRBD2 matches at 15 bases. Germline-derived CDR1 and CDR2 are LGHNT and FRNRAP. The CDR3 length is 19 residues. V lost 1 base to trimming and J lost 4 bases; unmatched junction nucleotides: 7.

V and J are TRBV13 and TRBJ2-2; no clear D gene. This CDR3 has 14 amino acids. V lost 1 base and J 1 base, leaving 4 bases between the germline ends. From germline, CDR1 is PRHDT and CDR2 FYEKMQ (reference sequence). CDR3 nucleotide sequence: TGTGCCAGCAGCTTAGAGCTGAACACCGGGGAGCTGTTTTTT. It specifies CASSLELNTGELFF. Complete variable domain (other parts from reference TRBV13 and TRBJ2-2): AAGVIQSPRHLIKEKRETATLKCYPIPRHDTVYWYQQGPGQDPQFLISFYEKMQSDKGSIPDRFSAQQFSDYHSELNMSSLELGDSALYFCASSLELNTGELFFGEGSRLTVL.

V usage is TRBV6-1 and J usage is TRBJ2-5; 8 bases are a match to TRBD1. V was clipped by 4 bases and J by 7 bases; unmatched bases: 11. This CDR3 is 15 amino acids long. CDR1 is MNHNS, CDR2 SASEGT, per germline. CDR3 nucleotide sequence: TGTGCCAGCAGTGCCATGGCCTTGGACAGGGCGACCCAGTACTTC. Amino acid sequence: CASSAMALDRATQYF.

This chain links TRBV27 with TRBJ1-5; 9 bases are shared with TRBD1. CDR1 is MNHEY and CDR2 is SMNVEV in the germline V gene (reference sequence). CDR3 length equals 16 residues. After removal of 10 bases from V and 4 bases from J, the junction contained 14 bases not matched to a gene. CDR3 region: CATGRVTGGSNQPQHF. CDR3 DNA: TGTGCCACCGGTCGAGTTACAGGGGGCTCTAATCAGCCCCAGCATTTT.

Written as DNA, the CDR3 is TGTGCCAGCAGTTTACCTAGCGGGACGAAGAATGAGCAGTTCTTC. This encodes CASSLPSGTKNEQFF. The chain uses TRBV28 and TRBJ2-1, with 9 bases matching TRBD2. Trimming cost V 2 bases and J 7 bases; bases outside gene matches: 6. The CDR3 covers 15 residues. In germline, CDR1 is MDHEN, CDR2 SYDVKM.

The genes are TRBV28 and TRBJ1-1; D possibly corresponds to TRBD1 (6 bases). The germline V gene encodes CDR1 MDHEN and CDR2 SYDVKM. V lost 6 bases to trimming and J lost 6 bases, with 17 bases between them. The CDR3 spans 14 residues. The CDR3 here is CASSNAPRTAEAFF. CDR3 DNA sequence: TGTGCCAGCAGCAATGCCCCCCGGACAGCTGAAGCTTTCTTT.

V gene TRBV5-1 combines with J gene TRBJ1-1, with 9 bases lining up with TRBD1. Trimming took 4 bases from V and 6 from J; bases not matched to a gene: 13. The germline gives CDR1 SGHRS, CDR2 YFSETQ. This CDR3 comprises 16 residues. The CDR3 loop is CASSRDRGFPSAEAFF. The CDR3 nucleotides are TGCGCCAGCAGCCGTGACAGGGGGTTCCCCTCGGCTGAAGCTTTCTTT.

This chain connects TRBV6-5 to TRBJ1-4; 7 positions agree with TRBD1. Germline V gives CDR1 MNHEY, CDR2 SVGAGI. The J segment lost 7 bases and the V segment lost 6 bases, leaving 8 bases of the junction unmatched. This CDR3 is 14 amino acids long. The DNA of the CDR3 is TGTGCCAGCAGCCGACAGACAGGGATTGAAAAACTGTTTTTT. Protein product: CASSRQTGIEKLFF.

The V gene is TRBV5-4, the J gene TRBJ2-3; D remains unclear. CDR1 and CDR2 from the germline V gene are SGHNT and YYREEE (reference sequence). Trimming cost V 0 bases and J 6 bases, with 11 bases left between them. CDR3 size: 14 residues. DNA for the CDR3: TGTGCCAGCAGCTTGGGGCTAGTAGAGGATACGCAGTATTTT. It yields the protein CASSLGLVEDTQYF.

This clone was seen only once. This sample also contains other DNA sequences that code for the same CDR3. The V and J genes are TRBV6-1 and TRBJ2-7, with D hard to call. The ends were cut back, 8 bases at V and 1 base at J, with 6 bases in the middle. The CDR3 contains 11 residues. Germline V gene lookup returns CDR1 MNHNS and CDR2 SASEGT. CDR3: CASRDSYEQYF. CDR3 DNA sequence: TGTGCCAGCCGAGATTCCTACGAGCAGTACTTC.

The J gene is TRBJ1-4, the V gene TRBV6-5; 8 positions match TRBD1. V shed 6 bases and J 7 bases; nucleotides not matched to a gene: 4. The CDR3 has 13 residues. Per germline, CDR1 MNHEY and CDR2 SVGAGI. The CDR3 spells CASRDRVGEKLFF. CDR3 bases: TGTGCCAGCAGGGACAGGGTTGGTGAAAAACTGTTTTTT.

This chain links TRBV11-3 with TRBJ2-1; weak D call: TRBD2 (6 bases). The V gene's germline CDR1 is SGHNT and CDR2 YENEEA. This CDR3 region has 13 residues. V was trimmed by 5 bases and J by 4 bases, leaving 9 bases between them. CDR3 nucleotides: TGTGCCAGCAGCATGGGGGGATACAATGAGCAGTTCTTC. Translating it yields CASSMGGYNEQFF.